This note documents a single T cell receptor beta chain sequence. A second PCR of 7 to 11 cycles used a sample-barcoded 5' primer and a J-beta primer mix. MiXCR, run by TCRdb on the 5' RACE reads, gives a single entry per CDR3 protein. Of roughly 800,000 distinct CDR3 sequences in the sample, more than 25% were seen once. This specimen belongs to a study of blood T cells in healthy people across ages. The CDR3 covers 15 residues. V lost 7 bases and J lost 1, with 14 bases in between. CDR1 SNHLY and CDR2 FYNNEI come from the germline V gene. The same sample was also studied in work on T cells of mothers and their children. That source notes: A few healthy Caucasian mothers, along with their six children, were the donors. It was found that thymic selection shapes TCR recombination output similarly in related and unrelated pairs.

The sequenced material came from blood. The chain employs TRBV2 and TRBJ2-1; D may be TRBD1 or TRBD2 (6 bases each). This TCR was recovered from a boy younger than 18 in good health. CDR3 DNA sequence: TGTGCCAGCACCTACGGGGGCCTGTCCTACAATGAGCAGTTCTTC. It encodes CASTYGGLSYNEQFF.